Listed here are 15 T cell receptor beta chains from one sample, sequenced in a study of cytomegalovirus exposure and HLA in healthy donors. The primer mix had 60 Vbeta and 13 Jbeta primers. The table came from immunoSEQ multiplex PCR; TCRdb's copy has only in-frame clones and leaves some out. Here the sample spans fewer than 150,000 clones, roughly 74% being singletons. Sequenced: PBMCs. These receptors came from a woman in her thirties or forties in good health and CMV-seropositive.

The rearrangement uses TRBV15 and TRBJ2-1, with 10 nucleotides matching TRBD2. The V and J ends lost 0 bases and 2 bases, in that order; junction bases with no gene match: 4. The CDR3 consists of 17 residues. Germline assignment: CDR1 LNHNV and CDR2 YYDKDF (reference sequence). The CDR3 loop is CATSRDLLAGTYNEQFF. The DNA of the CDR3 is TGTGCCACCAGCAGAGATCTACTAGCGGGGACCTACAATGAGCAGTTCTTC.

This clone was counted a single time. V and J are TRBV7-3 and TRBJ2-1; D may be TRBD2 (6 bases). The CDR3 loop spans 16 amino acids. Looked up from germline, CDR1 is SGHTA and CDR2 is FQGTGA. Deletions cut 1 base from V and 4 bases from J, with 14 bases between. The CDR3 bases are TGTGCCAGCAGCTTAAACCCTCCGGACTATTACAATGAGCAGTTCTTC. Translating it yields CASSLNPPDYYNEQFF.

This clone was observed a handful of times. This sequence joins TRBV19 and TRBJ1-1; perhaps TRBD1 as D (6 bases). V was shortened by 7 bases and J by 0 bases, with 9 bases between the two germline ends. The germline V gene has CDR1 LNHDA and CDR2 SQIVND (reference sequence). This CDR3 comprises 13 residues. The CDR3 bases are TGTGCCAGTACCGGACAGCTGAACACTGAAGCTTTCTTT. It specifies CASTGQLNTEAFF.

The V call is TRBV2, the J call TRBJ2-7; 10 nucleotides line up with TRBD1. Trimming at V came to 7 bases and at J to 2 bases, leaving 8 bases not matched to a gene. This CDR3 has 15 amino acids. CDR1 SNHLY and CDR2 FYNNEI come from the germline V gene. CDR3 in DNA: TGTGCCAGCATCGGGACAGGGGAATTGCCCTACGAGCAGTACTTC. It codes for CASIGTGELPYEQYF.

This clone was detected only a few times. The CDR3 DNA reads as TGCGCCAGCAGCTTGGCACAGGGTGTTAATGAAAAACTGTTTTTT. It specifies CASSLAQGVNEKLFF. The chain links TRBV5-1 to TRBJ1-4; perhaps TRBD1 as D (6 bases). The germline V and J ends were trimmed by 0 bases and 4 bases, with 10 bases remaining between them. Germline lookup yields CDR1 SGHRS and CDR2 YFSETQ. This CDR3 is 15 amino acids long.

The chain couples TRBV27 to TRBJ1-1; D is uncertain. The CDR3 totals 12 residues. Germline values: CDR1 MNHEY, CDR2 SMNVEV (reference sequence). The V and J ends lost 4 bases and 6 bases respectively, with 9 bases between them. The CDR3 DNA reads TGTGCCAGCAGTTCTCCCCAGTCTGAAGCTTTCTTT. Translation: CASSSPQSEAFF.

This chain uses TRBV7-9 with TRBJ1-2; D is unclear. Germline V gene lookup returns CDR1 SEHNR and CDR2 FQNEAQ (reference sequence). This CDR3 region has 13 residues. V was trimmed by 1 base and J by 9 bases, leaving 12 bases between them. The CDR3 DNA follows: TGTGCCAGCAGCTTAGTCCAGGTTCTGAGCTACACCTTC. Translated, it gives CASSLVQVLSYTF.

The chain couples TRBV9 to TRBJ2-5; TRBD2 matches 10 bases. The J call is in doubt because the DNA end fits TRBJ2-7 better. Looked up from germline, CDR1 is SGDLS and CDR2 is YYNGEE. The CDR3 is 14 amino acids. CDR3 sequence (DNA): TGTGCCAGCAGCCCAGCGGGAGGGCCCTACGAGCAGTACTTC. It codes for CASSPAGGPYEQYF.

The chain carries TRBV5-4 and TRBJ1-4; D possibly corresponds to TRBD1 (5 bases). Trimming pared 5 bases from V and 7 bases from J, leaving 9 bases between. Germline V gene data show CDR1 as SGHNT and CDR2 as YYREEE (reference sequence). The CDR3 extends over 12 amino acids. CDR3 protein: CASSLTGEKLFF. In nucleotides, the CDR3 is TGTGCCAGCAGTCTTACAGGTGAAAAACTGTTTTTT.

This clone was counted a few times. This chain uses TRBV19 with TRBJ1-4; D gene unclear. With 4 bases removed from V and 5 bases from J, the gap between germline ends came to 11 bases. Per germline, CDR1 LNHDA and CDR2 SQIVND (reference sequence). This CDR3 is built from 14 residues. CDR3 loop: CASSTNPGNEKLFF. The CDR3 nucleotides are TGTGCCAGTAGTACGAACCCGGGAAATGAAAAACTGTTTTTT. Variable domain in full (rest from reference TRBV19 and TRBJ1-4): DGGITQSPKYLFRKEGQNVTLSCEQNLNHDAMYWYRQDPGQGLRLIYYSQIVNDFQKGDIAEGYSVSREKKESFPLTVTSAQKNPTAFYLCASSTNPGNEKLFFGSGTQLSVL.

The chain couples TRBV5-4 to TRBJ1-3; tentatively, D is TRBD1 (6 bases). The CDR3 contains 14 residues. The germline V gene encodes CDR1 SGHNT and CDR2 YYREEE (reference sequence). V was pared by 4 bases and J by 2 bases, with 10 bases between. The chain's CDR3 is CASSTTGTGNTIYF. CDR3 coding DNA: TGTGCCAGCAGCACTACAGGGACTGGAAACACCATATATTTT.

This clone was counted only a few times. V is TRBV5-1 and J is TRBJ2-3; 10 nucleotides match TRBD1. J gave up 4 bases and V 2 bases, and 4 bases lay outside the gene matches. From germline, CDR1 is SGHRS and CDR2 YFSETQ. There are 15 residues in the CDR3. In DNA, the CDR3 is TGCGCCAGCAGCTTCTCGGGACAGGGGTCAGATACGCAGTATTTT. Residues: CASSFSGQGSDTQYF.

This sequence joins TRBV6-5 and TRBJ2-7; 8 nucleotides line up with TRBD1. This CDR3 is built from 15 residues. The trim removed 2 bases at V and 0 bases at J, leaving 3 bases unmatched. The germline V gene encodes CDR1 MNHEY and CDR2 SVGAGI. The CDR3 bases are TGTGCCAGCAGTTACCAGGGGGCCACCTCCTACGAGCAGTACTTC. Its translation is CASSYQGATSYEQYF.

V and J are TRBV15 and TRBJ2-3; D gene ambiguous. The CDR3 is made up of 13 amino acids. Trimming stripped 0 bases from V and 7 bases from J, with 8 bases between. CDR1 and CDR2 (germline): LNHNV, YYDKDF (reference sequence). CDR3 loop: CATSRDLANTQYF. CDR3 coding DNA: TGTGCCACCAGCAGAGATCTTGCGAATACGCAGTATTTT.

The chain combines TRBV30 with TRBJ1-2, with 7 bases that match TRBD1. The CDR3 sequence is 12 residues long. Per germline, CDR1 GTSNPN and CDR2 SVGIG (reference sequence). The V segment lost 2 bases and the J segment 7 bases; nucleotides outside the gene matches: 4. The CDR3 loop reads CAWSPTGPGYTF. CDR3 in DNA: TGTGCCTGGAGTCCGACAGGGCCTGGCTACACCTTC.